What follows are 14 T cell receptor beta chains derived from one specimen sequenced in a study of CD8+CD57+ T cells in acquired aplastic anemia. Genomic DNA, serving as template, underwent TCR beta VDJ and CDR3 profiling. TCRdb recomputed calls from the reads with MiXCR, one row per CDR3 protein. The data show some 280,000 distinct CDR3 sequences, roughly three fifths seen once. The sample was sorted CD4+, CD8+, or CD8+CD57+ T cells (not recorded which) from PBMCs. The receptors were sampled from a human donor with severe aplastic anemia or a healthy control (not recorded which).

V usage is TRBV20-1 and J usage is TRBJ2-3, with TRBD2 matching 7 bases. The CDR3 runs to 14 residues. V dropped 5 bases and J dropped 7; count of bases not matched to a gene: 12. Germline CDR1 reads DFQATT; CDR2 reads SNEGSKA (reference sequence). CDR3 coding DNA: TGCAGTGCTCAAGTCGGAGGCGGGGGTAATACGCAGTATTTT. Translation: CSAQVGGGGNTQYF.

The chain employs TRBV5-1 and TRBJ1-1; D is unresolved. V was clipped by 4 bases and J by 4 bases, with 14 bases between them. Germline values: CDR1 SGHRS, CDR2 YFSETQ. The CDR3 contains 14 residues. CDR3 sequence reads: CASSVLVGSTEAFF. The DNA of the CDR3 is TGCGCCAGCAGCGTGCTAGTGGGGTCCACTGAAGCTTTCTTT. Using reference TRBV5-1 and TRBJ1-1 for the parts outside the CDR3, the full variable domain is KAGVTQTPRYLIKTRGQQVTLSCSPISGHRSVSWYQQTPGQGLQFLFEYFSETQRNKGNFPGRFSGRQFSNSRSEMNVSTLELGDSALYLCASSVLVGSTEAFFGQGTRLTVV.

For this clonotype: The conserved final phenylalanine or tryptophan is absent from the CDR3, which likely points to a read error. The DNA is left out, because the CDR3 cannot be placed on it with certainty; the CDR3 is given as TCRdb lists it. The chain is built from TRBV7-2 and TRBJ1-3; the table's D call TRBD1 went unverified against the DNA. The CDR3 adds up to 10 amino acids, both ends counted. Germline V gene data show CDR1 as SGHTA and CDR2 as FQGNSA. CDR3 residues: CASSRVSGNT.

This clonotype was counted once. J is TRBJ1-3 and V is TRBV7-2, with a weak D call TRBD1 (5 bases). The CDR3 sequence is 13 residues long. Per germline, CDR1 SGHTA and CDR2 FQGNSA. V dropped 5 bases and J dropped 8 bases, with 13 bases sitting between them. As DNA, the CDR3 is TGTGCCAGCAGCGGGGGGGTGAGGGACACCATATATTTT. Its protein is CASSGGVRDTIYF.

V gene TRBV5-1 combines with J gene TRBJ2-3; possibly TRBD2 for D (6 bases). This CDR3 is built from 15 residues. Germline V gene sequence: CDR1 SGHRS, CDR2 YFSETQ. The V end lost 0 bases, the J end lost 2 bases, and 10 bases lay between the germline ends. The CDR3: CASSLALANTDTQYF. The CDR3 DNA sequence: TGCGCCAGCAGCTTGGCGCTAGCGAACACAGATACGCAGTATTTT.

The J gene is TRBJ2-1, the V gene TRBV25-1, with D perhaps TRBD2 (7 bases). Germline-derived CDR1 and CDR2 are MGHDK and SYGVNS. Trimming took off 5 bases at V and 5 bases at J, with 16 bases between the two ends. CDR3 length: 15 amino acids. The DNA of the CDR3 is TGTGCCAGCAGTCCGGGAGGAAGGGGGGACAATGAGCAGTTCTTC. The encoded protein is CASSPGGRGDNEQFF. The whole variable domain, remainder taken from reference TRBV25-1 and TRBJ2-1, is EADIYQTPRYLVIGTGKKITLECSQTMGHDKMYWYQQDPGMELHLIHYSYGVNSTEKGDLSSESTVSRIRTEHFPLTLESARPSHTSQYLCASSPGGRGDNEQFFGPGTRLTVL.

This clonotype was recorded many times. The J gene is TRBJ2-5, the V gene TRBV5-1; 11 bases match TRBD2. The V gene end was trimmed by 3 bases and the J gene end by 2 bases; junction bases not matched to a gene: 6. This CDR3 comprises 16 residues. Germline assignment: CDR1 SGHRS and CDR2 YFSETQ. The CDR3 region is CASSWGLADSQETQYF. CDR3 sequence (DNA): TGCGCCAGCAGCTGGGGACTAGCGGATTCTCAAGAGACCCAGTACTTC.

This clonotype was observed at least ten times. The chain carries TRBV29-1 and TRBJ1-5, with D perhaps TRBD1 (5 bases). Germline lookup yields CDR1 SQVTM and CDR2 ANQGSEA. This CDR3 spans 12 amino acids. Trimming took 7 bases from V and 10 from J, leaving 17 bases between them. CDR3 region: CSAGDRSTPQHF. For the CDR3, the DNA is TGCAGCGCCGGGGACCGATCAACACCCCAGCATTTT.

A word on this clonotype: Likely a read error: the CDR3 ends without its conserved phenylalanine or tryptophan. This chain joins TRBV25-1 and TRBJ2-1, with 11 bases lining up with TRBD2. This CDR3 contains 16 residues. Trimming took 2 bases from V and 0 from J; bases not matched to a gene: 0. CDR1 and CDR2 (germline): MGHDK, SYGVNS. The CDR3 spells CASSETSGSSYNEQFL. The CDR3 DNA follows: TGTGCCAGCAGTGAAACTAGCGGGAGCTCCTACAATGAGCAGTTCTTA.

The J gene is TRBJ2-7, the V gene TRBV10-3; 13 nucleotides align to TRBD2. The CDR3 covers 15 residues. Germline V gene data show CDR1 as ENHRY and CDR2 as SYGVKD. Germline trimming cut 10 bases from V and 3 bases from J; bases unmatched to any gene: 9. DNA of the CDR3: TGTGCCACTCATGGGACTAGCGGGGAGTACTACGAGCAGTACTTC. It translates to CATHGTSGEYYEQYF.

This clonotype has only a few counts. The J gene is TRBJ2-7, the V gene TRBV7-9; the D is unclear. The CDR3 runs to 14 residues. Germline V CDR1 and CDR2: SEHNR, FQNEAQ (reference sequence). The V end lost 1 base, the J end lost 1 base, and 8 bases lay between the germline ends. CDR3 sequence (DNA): TGTGCCAGCAGCTTAGGTGCAGGTTCCTACGAGCAGTACTTC. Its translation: CASSLGAGSYEQYF.

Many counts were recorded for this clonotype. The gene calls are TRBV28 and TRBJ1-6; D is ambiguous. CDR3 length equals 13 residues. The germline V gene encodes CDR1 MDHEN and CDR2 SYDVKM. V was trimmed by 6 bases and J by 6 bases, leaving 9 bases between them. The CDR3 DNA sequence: TGTGCCAGCAGCGCCGGGATTAATTCACCCCTCCACTTT. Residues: CASSAGINSPLHF.

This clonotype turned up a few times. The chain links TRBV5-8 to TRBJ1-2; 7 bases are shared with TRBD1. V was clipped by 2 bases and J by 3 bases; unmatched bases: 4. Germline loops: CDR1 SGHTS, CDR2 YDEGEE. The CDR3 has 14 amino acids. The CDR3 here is CASSFPGTDYGYTF. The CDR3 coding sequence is TGTGCCAGCAGCTTCCCCGGGACAGACTATGGCTACACCTTC.

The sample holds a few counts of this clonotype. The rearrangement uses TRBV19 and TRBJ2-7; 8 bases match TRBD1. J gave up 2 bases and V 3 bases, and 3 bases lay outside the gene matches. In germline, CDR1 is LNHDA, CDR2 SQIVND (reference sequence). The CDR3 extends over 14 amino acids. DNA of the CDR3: TGTGCCAGTAGTATCGGACAGGGAACCTACGAGCAGTACTTC. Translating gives CASSIGQGTYEQYF.